Detailed here is one T cell receptor (beta chain). Sequencing used immunoSEQ multiplex PCR; TCRdb keeps in-frame clones, though not all of them. The table lists about 48,000 clones, 65% to 90% of them singletons. Germline CDR1 SGHTA, CDR2 FQGTGA. The CDR3 sequence is 15 residues long. Trimming took 5 bases from V and 8 from J, leaving 18 bases between them. The record originates from a study of early stage breast cancer tumors. Study context: Of approximately 16 invasive breast tumors, twelve were hormone receptor-positive, HER2-negative.

The chain recombines TRBV7-3 with TRBJ2-2; no definite D call. The sequence derives from a person in their fifties with breast cancer. Sequences were obtained from blood. This CDR3 reads CASSPSVGSLGELFF. For the CDR3, the DNA is TGTGCCAGCAGCCCGAGTGTGGGCAGCCTGGGGGAGCTGTTTTTT.